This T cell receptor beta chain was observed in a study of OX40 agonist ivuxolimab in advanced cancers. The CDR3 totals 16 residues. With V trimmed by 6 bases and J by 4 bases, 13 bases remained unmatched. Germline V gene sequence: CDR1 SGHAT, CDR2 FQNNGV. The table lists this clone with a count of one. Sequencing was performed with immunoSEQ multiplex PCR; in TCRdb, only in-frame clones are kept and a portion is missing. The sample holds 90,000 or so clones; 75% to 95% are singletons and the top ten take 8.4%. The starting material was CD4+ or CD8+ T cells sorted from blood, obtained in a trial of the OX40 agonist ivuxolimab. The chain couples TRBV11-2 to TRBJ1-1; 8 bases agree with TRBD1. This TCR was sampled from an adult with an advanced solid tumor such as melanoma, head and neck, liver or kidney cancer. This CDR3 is CASRPTGGGKRTEAFF. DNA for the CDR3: TGTGCCAGCAGACCAACAGGGGGAGGGAAACGCACTGAAGCTTTCTTT.